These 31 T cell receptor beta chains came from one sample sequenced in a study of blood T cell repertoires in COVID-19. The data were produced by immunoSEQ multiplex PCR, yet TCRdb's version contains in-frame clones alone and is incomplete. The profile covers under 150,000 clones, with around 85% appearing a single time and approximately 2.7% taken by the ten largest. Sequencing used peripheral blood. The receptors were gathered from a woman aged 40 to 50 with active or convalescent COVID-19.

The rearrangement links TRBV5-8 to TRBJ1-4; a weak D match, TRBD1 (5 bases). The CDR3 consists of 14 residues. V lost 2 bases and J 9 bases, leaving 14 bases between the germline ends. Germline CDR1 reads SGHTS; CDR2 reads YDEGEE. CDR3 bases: TGTGCCAGCAGCTTTGGTTTGAACAGGAAAAAACTGTTTTTT. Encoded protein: CASSFGLNRKKLFF.

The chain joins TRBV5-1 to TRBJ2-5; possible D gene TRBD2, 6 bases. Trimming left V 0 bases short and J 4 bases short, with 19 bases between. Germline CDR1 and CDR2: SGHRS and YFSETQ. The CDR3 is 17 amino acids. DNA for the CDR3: TGCGCCAGCAGCTTGGGCTTGACGGCCGGGAGTAGAGAGACCCAGTACTTC. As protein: CASSLGLTAGSRETQYF.

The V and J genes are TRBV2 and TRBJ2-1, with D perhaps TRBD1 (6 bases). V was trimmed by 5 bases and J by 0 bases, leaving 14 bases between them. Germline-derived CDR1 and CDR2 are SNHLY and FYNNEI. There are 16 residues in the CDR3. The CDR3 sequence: CASSTGQTSSYNEQFF. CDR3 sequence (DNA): TGTGCCAGCAGTACCGGACAGACAAGCTCCTACAATGAGCAGTTCTTC.

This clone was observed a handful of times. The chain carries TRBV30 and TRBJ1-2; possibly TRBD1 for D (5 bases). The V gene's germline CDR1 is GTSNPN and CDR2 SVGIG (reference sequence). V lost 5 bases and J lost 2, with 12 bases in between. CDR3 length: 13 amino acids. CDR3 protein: CAWEPGLNYGYTF. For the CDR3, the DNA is TGTGCCTGGGAACCGGGACTCAACTATGGCTACACCTTC. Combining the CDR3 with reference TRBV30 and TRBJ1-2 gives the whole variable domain SQTIHQWPATLVQPVGSPLSLECTVEGTSNPNLYWYRQAAGRGLQLLFYSVGIGQISSEVPQNLSASRPQDRQFILSSKKLLLSDSGFYLCAWEPGLNYGYTFGSGTRLTVV.

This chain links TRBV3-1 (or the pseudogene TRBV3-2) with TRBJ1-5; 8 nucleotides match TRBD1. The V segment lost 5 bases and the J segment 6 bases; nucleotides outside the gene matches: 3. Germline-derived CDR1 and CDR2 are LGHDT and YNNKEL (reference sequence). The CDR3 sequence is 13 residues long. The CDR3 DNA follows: TGTGCCAGCAGCGTTACAGGGGGTCAGCCCCAGCATTTT. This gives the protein CASSVTGGQPQHF.

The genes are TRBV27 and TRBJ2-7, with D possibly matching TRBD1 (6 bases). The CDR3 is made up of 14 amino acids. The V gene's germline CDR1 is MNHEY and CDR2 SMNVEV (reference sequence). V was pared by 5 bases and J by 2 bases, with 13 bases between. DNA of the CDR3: TGTGCCAGCAGTCCATCGACAGGCACCTACGAGCAGTACTTC. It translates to CASSPSTGTYEQYF.

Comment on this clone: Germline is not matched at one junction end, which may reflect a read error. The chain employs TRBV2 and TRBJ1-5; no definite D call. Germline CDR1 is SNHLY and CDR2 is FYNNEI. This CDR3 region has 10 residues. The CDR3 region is CASREGRMHF. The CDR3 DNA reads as TGTGCCAGCAGAGAAGGCAGGATGCATTTT.

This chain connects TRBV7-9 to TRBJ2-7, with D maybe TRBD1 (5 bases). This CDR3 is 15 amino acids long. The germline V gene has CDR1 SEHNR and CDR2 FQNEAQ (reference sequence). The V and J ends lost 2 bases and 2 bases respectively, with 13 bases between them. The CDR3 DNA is TGTGCCAGCAGCTTACAGGGCAGGCAGGCCTACGAGCAGTACTTC. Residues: CASSLQGRQAYEQYF.

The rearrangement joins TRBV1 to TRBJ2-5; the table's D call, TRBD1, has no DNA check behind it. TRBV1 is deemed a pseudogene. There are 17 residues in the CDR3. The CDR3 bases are TGCACCAGCAAGTCCCAGAACGACCGAGGGGACAAAGAGACCCAGTACTTC. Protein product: CTSKSQNDRGDKETQYF.

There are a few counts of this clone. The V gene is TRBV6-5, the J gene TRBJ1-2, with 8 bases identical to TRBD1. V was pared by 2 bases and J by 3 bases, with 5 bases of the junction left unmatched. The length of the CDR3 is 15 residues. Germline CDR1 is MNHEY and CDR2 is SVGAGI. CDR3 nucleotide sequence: TGTGCCAGCAGTTACCAAGGACAGGGCTACTATGGCTACACCTTC. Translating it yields CASSYQGQGYYGYTF.

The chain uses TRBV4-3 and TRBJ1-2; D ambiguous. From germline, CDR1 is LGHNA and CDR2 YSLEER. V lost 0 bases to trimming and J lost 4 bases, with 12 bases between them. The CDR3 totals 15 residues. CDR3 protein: CASSQDEGRVYGYTF. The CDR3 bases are TGCGCCAGCAGCCAAGATGAGGGTAGGGTCTATGGCTACACCTTC.

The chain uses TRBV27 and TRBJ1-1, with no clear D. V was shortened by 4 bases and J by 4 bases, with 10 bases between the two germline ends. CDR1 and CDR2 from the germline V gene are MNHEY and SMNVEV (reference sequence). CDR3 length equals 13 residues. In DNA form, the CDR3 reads TGTGCCAGCAGTTCCCAGTTCCTCACTGAAGCTTTCTTT. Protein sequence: CASSSQFLTEAFF.

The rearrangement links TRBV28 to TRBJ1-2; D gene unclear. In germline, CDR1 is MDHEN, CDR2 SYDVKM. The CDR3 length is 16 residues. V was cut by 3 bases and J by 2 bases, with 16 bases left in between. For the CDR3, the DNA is TGTGCCAGCAGTTTCTCTTTCAGTACCATCAACTATGGCTACACCTTC. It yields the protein CASSFSFSTINYGYTF.

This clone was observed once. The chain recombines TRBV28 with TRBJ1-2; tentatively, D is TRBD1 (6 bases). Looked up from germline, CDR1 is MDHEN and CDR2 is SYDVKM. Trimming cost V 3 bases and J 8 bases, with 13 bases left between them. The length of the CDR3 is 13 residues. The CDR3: CASSFAWGQGYTF. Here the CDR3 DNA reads TGTGCCAGCAGTTTTGCCTGGGGGCAGGGCTACACCTTC.

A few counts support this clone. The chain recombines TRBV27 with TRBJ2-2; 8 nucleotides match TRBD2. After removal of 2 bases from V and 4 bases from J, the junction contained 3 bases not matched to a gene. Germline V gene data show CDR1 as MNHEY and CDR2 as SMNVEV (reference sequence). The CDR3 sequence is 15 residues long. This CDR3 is CASSLASGLTGELFF. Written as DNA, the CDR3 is TGTGCCAGCAGTTTAGCTAGCGGGCTCACCGGGGAGCTGTTTTTT.

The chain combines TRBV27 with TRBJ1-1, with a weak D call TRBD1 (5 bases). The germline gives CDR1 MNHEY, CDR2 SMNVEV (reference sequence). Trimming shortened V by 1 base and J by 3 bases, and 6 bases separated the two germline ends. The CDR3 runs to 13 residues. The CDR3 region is CASSLWGDTEAFF. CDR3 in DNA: TGTGCCAGCAGTTTATGGGGGGACACTGAAGCTTTCTTT.

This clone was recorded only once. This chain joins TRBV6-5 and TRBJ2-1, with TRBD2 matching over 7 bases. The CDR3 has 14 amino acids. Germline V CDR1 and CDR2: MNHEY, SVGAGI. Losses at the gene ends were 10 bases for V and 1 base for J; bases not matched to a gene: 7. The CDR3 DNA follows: TGTGCCACCCAGCGGGAAGGGTCCTACAATGAGCAGTTCTTC. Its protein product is CATQREGSYNEQFF.

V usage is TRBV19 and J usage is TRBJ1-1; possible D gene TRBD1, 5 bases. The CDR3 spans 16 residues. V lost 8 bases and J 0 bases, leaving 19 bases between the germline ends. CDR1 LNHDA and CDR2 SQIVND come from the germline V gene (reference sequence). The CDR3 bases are TGTGCCAGTTTAACTCGCTTGGGGGGGTTGAACACTGAAGCTTTCTTT. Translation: CASLTRLGGLNTEAFF. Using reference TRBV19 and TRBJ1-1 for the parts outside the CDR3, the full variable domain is DGGITQSPKYLFRKEGQNVTLSCEQNLNHDAMYWYRQDPGQGLRLIYYSQIVNDFQKGDIAEGYSVSREKKESFPLTVTSAQKNPTAFYLCASLTRLGGLNTEAFFGQGTRLTVV.

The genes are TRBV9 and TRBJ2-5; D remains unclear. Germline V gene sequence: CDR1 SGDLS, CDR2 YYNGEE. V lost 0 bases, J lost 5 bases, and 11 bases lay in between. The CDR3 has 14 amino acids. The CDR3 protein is CASSVGTTRETQYF. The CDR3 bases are TGTGCCAGCAGCGTAGGAACGACTCGGGAGACCCAGTACTTC. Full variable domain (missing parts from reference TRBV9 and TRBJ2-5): DSGVTQTPKHLITATGQRVTLRCSPRSGDLSVYWYQQSLDQGLQFLIQYYNGEERAKGNILERFSAQQFPDLHSELNLSSLELGDSALYFCASSVGTTRETQYFGPGTRLLVL.

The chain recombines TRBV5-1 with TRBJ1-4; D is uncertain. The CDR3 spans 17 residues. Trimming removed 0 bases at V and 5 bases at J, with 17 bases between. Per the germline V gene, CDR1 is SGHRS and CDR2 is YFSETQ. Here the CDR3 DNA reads TGCGCCAGCAGCTTGGGGTCGGGTCCCCCCCGAAATGAAAAACTGTTTTTT. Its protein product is CASSLGSGPPRNEKLFF.

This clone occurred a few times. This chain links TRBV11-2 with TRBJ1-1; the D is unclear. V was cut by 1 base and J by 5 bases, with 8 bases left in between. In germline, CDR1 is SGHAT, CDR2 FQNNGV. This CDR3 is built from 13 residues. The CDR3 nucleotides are TGTGCCAGCAGCTTAGTGGAGGTGACTGAAGCTTTCTTT. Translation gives CASSLVEVTEAFF.

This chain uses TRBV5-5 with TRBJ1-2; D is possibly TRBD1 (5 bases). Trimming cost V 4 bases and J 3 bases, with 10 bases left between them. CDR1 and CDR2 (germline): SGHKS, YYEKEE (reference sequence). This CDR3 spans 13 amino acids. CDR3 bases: TGTGCCAGCAGCACGGACACGGACTATGGCTACACCTTC. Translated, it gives CASSTDTDYGYTF.

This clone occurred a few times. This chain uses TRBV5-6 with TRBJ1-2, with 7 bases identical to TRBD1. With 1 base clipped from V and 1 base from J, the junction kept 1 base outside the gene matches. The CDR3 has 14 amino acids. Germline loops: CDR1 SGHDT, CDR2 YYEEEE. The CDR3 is CASSLTGVNYGYTF. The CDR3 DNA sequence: TGTGCCAGCAGCTTGACAGGGGTTAACTATGGCTACACCTTC.

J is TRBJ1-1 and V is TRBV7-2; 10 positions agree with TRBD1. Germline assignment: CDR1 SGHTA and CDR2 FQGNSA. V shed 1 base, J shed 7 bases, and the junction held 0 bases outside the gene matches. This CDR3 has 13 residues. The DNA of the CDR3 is TGTGCCAGCAGCTTAGGGGACAGGGGTGAAGCTTTCTTT. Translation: CASSLGDRGEAFF.

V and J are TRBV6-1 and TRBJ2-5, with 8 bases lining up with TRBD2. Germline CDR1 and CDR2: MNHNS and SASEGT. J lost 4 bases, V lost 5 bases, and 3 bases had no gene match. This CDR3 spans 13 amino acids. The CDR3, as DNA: TGTGCCAGCAGTACGGGGGGGAGAGAGACCCAGTACTTC. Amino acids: CASSTGGRETQYF.

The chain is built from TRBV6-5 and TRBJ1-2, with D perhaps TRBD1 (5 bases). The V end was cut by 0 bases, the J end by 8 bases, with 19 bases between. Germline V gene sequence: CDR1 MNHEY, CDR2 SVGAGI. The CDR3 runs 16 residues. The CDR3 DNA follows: TGTGCCAGCAGTTACTCGGGGATGGGGGGAGCCAGGGGCTACACCTTC. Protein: CASSYSGMGGARGYTF.

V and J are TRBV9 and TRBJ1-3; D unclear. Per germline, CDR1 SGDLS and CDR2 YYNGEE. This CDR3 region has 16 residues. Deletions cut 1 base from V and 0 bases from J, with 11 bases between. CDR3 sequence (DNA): TGTGCCAGCAGCGTAACTCCCGGAGGCTCTGGAAACACCATATATTTT. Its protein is CASSVTPGGSGNTIYF.

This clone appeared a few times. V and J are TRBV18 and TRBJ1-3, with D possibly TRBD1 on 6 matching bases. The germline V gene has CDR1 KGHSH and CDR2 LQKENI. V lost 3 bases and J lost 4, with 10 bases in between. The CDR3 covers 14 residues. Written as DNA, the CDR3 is TGTGCCAGCTCACCGGGACACTTGGGAAACACCATATATTTT. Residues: CASSPGHLGNTIYF.

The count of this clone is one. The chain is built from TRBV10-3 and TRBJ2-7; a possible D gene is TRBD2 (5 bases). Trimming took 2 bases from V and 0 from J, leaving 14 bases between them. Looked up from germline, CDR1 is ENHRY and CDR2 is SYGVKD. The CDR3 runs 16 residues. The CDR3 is CAISELIGVPSYEQYF. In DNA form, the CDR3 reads TGTGCCATCAGTGAGCTGATCGGGGTTCCCTCCTACGAGCAGTACTTC.

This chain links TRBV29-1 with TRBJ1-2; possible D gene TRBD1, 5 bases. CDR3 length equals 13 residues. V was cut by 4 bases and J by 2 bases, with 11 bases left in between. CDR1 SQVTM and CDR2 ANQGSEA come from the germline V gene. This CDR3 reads CSVVRTYNYGYTF. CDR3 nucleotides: TGCAGCGTTGTTAGGACATACAACTATGGCTACACCTTC.

The DNA of the CDR3 is TGCGCCAGCAGCCAAGAGAGGACAGGGGGCACAGATACGCAGTATTTT. This sequence encodes CASSQERTGGTDTQYF. The chain carries TRBV4-3 and TRBJ2-3; 9 positions agree with TRBD1. V gave up 0 bases and J gave up 1 base; unmatched junction bases: 2. Per germline, CDR1 LGHNA and CDR2 YSLEER. The CDR3 contains 16 residues.